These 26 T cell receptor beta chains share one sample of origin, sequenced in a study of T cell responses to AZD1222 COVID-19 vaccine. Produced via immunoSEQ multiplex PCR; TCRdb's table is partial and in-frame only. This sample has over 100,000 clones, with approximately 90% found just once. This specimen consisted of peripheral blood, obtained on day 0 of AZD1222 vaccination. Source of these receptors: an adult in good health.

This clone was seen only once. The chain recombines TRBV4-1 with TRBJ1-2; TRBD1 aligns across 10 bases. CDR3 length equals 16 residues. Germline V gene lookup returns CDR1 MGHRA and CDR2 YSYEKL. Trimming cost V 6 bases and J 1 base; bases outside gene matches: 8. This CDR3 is CASRGGTGDYNYGYTF. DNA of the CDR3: TGCGCCAGCAGGGGGGGGACAGGGGACTATAACTATGGCTACACCTTC.

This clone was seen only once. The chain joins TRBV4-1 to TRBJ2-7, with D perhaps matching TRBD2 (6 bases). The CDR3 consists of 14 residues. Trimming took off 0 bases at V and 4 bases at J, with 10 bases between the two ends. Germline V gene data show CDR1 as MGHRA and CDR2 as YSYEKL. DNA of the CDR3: TGCGCCAGCAGCCAAGAGTGGGGGGAGTACGAGCAGTACTTC. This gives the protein CASSQEWGEYEQYF.

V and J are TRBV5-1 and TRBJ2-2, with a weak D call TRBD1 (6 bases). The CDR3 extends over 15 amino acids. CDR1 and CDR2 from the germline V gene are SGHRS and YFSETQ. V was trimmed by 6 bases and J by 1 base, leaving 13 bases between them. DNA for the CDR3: TGCGCCAGCACCCGGACGACAGGGAACACCGGGGAGCTGTTTTTT. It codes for CASTRTTGNTGELFF. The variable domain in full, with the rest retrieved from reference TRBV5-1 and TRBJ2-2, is KAGVTQTPRYLIKTRGQQVTLSCSPISGHRSVSWYQQTPGQGLQFLFEYFSETQRNKGNFPGRFSGRQFSNSRSEMNVSTLELGDSALYLCASTRTTGNTGELFFGEGSRLTVL.

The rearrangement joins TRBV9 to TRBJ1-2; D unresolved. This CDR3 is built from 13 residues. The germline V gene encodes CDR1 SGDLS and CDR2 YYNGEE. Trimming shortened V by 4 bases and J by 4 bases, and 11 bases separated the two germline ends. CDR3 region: CASSPTATYGYTF. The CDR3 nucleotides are TGTGCCAGCAGCCCCACCGCCACCTATGGCTACACCTTC.

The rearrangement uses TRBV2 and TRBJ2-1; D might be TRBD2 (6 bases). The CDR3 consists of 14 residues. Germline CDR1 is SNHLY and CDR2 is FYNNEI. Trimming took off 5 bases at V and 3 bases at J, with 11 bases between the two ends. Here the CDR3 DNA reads TGTGCCAGCAGTAGGACTACCTACTACAATGAGCAGTTCTTC. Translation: CASSRTTYYNEQFF.

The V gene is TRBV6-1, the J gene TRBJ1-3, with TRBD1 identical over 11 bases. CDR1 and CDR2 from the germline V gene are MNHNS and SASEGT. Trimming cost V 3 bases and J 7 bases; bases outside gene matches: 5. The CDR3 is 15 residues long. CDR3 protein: CASSDQGQGGNTIYF. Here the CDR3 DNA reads TGTGCCAGCAGTGACCAGGGACAGGGGGGGAACACCATATATTTT.

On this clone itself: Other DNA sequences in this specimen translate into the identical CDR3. The CDR3 sequence: CASSLAGRGFRRELFF. CDR3 DNA sequence: TGTGCCAGCAGCTTGGCCGGGCGGGGGTTTCGTAGGGAGCTGTTTTTT. The V gene is TRBV5-4, the J gene TRBJ2-2; 7 positions match TRBD2. Germline loops: CDR1 SGHNT, CDR2 YYREEE (reference sequence). V gave up 0 bases and J gave up 9 bases; unmatched junction bases: 11. This CDR3 is 16 amino acids long.

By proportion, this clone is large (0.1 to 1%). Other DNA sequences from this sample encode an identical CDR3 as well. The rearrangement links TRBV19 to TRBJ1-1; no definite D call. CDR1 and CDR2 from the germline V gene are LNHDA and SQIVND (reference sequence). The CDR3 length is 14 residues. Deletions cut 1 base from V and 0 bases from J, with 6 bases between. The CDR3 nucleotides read TGTGCCAGTAGTATAGGGGGATTGAACACTGAAGCTTTCTTT. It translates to CASSIGGLNTEAFF.

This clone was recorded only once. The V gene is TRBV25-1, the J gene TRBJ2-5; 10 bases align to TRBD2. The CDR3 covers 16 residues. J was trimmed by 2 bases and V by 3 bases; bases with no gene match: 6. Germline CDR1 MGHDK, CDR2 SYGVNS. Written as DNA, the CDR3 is TGTGCCAGCAGTGAGAGCGGGGGGGAATTACAAGAGACCCAGTACTTC. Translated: CASSESGGELQETQYF.

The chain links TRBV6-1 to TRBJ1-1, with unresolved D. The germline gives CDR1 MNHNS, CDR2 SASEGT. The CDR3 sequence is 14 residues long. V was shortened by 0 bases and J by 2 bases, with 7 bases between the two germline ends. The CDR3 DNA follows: TGTGCCAGCAGTGAAGCTTCACAAAACACTGAAGCTTTCTTT. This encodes CASSEASQNTEAFF.

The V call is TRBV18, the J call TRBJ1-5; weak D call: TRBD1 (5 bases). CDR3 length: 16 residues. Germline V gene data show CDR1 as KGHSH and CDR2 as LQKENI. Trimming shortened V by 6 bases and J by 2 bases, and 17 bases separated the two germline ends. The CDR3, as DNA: TGTGCCAGCTCGCCGACCGGGACTAGGGGCAATCAGCCCCAGCATTTT. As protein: CASSPTGTRGNQPQHF.

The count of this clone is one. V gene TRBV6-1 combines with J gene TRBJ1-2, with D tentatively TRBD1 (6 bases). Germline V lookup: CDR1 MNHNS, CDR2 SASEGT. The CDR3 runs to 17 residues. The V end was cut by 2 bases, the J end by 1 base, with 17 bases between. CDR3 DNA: TGTGCCAGCAGTGAATTGGGCCCAGGGGAGAATAACTATGGCTACACCTTC. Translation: CASSELGPGENNYGYTF.

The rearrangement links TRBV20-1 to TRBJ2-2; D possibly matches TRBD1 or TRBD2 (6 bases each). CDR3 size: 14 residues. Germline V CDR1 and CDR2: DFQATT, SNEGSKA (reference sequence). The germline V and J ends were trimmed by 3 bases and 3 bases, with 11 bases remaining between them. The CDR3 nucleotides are TGCAGTGCTAGTAGGGGGGCCGACACCGGGGAGCTGTTTTTT. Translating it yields CSASRGADTGELFF.

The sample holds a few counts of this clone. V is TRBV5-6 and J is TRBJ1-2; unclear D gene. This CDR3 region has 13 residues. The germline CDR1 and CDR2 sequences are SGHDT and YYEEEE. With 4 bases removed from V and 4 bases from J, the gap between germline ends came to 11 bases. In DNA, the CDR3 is TGTGCCAGCAGCCCCGCTACCACCTATGGCTACACCTTC. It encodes CASSPATTYGYTF.

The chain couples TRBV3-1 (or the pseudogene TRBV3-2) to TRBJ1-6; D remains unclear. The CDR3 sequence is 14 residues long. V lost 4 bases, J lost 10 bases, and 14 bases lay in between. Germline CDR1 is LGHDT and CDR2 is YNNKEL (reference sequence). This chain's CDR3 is CASSLTPGSSPLHF. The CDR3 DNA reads TGTGCCAGCAGCCTCACGCCAGGTAGCTCACCCCTCCACTTT.

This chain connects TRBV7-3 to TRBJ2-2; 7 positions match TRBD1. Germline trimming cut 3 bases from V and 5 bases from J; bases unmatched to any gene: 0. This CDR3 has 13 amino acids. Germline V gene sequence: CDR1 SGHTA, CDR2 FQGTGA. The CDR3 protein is CASSFRGTGELFF. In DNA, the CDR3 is TGTGCCAGCAGCTTCAGGGGGACCGGGGAGCTGTTTTTT.

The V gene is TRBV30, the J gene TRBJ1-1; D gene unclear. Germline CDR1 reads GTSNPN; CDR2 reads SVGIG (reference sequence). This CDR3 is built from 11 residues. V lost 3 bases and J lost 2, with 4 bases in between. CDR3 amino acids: CAWRTNTEAFF. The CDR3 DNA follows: TGTGCCTGGAGGACAAACACTGAAGCTTTCTTT.

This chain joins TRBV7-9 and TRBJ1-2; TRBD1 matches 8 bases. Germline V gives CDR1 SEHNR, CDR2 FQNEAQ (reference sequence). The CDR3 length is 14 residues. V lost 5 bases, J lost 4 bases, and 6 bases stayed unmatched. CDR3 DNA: TGTGCCAGCAGCCAGGGGACAGGTCCCTATGGCTACACCTTC. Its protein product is CASSQGTGPYGYTF.

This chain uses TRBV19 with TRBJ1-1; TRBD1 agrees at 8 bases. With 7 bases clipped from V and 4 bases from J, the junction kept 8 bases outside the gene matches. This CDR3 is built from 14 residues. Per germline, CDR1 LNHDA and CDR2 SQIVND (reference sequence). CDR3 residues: CASIMRTGGTEAFF. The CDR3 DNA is TGTGCCAGTATCATGCGAACAGGGGGCACTGAAGCTTTCTTT.

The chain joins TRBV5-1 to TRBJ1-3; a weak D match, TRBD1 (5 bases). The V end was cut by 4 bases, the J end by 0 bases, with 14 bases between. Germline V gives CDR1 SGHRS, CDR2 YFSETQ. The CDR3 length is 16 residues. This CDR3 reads CASSKDTSYSGNTIYF. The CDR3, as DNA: TGCGCCAGCAGCAAGGACACCTCTTACTCTGGAAACACCATATATTTT.

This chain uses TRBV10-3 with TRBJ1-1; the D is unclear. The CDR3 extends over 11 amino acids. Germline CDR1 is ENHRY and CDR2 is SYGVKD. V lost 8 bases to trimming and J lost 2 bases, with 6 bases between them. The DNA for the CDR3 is TGTGCCATCCGCTCCAACACTGAAGCTTTCTTT. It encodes CAIRSNTEAFF.

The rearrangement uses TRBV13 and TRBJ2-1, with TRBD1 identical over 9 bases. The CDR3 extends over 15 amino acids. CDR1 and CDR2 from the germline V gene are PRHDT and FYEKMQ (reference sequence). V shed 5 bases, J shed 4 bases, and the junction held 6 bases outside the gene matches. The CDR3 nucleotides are TGTGCCAGCAGCCAAGCCGGGACAGGGTACAATGAGCAGTTCTTC. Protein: CASSQAGTGYNEQFF.

CDR3 protein: CASSLRAGTQAFF. The CDR3, as DNA: TGTGCCAGCAGCCTTCGGGCAGGAACCCAAGCTTTCTTT. The chain carries TRBV3-1 (or the pseudogene TRBV3-2) and TRBJ1-1; D is undetermined. The ends were cut back, 4 bases at V and 9 bases at J, with 15 bases in the middle. CDR1 and CDR2 from the germline V gene are LGHDT and YNNKEL (reference sequence). The length of the CDR3 is 13 residues.

CDR3 bases: TGTGCCAGCAGCCAAGAGGACAGGGTTGGCAATCAGCCCCAGCATTTT. The encoded protein is CASSQEDRVGNQPQHF. This chain joins TRBV3-1 (or the pseudogene TRBV3-2) and TRBJ1-5, with TRBD1 matching over 8 bases. Germline V gene lookup returns CDR1 LGHDT and CDR2 YNNKEL (reference sequence). This CDR3 region has 16 residues. V lost 0 bases and J lost 2; bases outside the gene matches: 3.

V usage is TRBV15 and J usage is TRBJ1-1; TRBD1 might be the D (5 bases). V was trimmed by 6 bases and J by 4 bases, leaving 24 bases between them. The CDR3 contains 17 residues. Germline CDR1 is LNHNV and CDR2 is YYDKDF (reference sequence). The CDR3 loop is CATRNRRDGGFRTEAFF. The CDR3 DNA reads TGTGCCACCAGGAACCGCCGGGACGGTGGATTTCGCACTGAAGCTTTCTTT.

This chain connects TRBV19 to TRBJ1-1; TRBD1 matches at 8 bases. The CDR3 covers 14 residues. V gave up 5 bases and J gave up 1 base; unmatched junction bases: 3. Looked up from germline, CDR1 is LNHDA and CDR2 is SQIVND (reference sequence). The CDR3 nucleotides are TGTGCCAGTAGTCCCGGGACAGGGAACACTGAAGCTTTCTTT. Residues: CASSPGTGNTEAFF.